This T cell receptor beta chain was observed in a study of blood T cell repertoires in COVID-19. About the study: PBMCs, B-cell-depleted T cells, or T cells provided the cDNA or gDNA that made up the material.

As handled by the study authors: Reference gene primers were amplified, and this amplification served to estimate nucleated cell counts. Clones were sequenced by immunoSEQ multiplex PCR, and TCRdb holds only the in-frame ones, with some missing. That table gives V, J and clone size, and the DNA gave D and trimming. Of about 250,000 clones detected, about 90% appear once; the ten largest clones hold roughly 4%. Germline CDR1 is MDHEN and CDR2 is SYDVKM. The germline V and J ends were trimmed by 0 bases and 8 bases, with 19 bases remaining between them. This CDR3 comprises 16 residues. Clinical history as reported by participants underpinned cohort assignment.

Sequencing input: PBMCs or T cells enriched from blood (not recorded which). The receptor comes from a woman aged 25-40 years with acute COVID-19. This chain connects TRBV28 to TRBJ1-2, with a weak D call TRBD1 (5 bases). CDR3 residues: CASSLWELRQGGGYTF. The DNA of the CDR3 is TGTGCCAGCAGTTTATGGGAACTTCGGCAGGGAGGCGGCTACACCTTC.